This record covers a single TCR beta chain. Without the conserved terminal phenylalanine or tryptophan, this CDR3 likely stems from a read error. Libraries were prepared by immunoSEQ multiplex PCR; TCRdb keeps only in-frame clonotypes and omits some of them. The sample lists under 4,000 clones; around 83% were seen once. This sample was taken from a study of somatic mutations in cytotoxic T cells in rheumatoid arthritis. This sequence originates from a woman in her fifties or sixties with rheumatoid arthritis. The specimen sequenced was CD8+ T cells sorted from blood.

The CDR3 is CASSLRQGTDTQYL. The CDR3 nucleotides read TGCGCCAGCAGCTTGCGACAGGGCACAGATACGCAGTATTTA. The chain has TRBV5-1 and TRBJ2-3, with D tentatively TRBD1 (6 bases). Germline CDR1 is SGHRS and CDR2 is YFSETQ. The V end was cut by 1 base, the J end by 1 base, with 7 bases between. CDR3 size: 14 residues.